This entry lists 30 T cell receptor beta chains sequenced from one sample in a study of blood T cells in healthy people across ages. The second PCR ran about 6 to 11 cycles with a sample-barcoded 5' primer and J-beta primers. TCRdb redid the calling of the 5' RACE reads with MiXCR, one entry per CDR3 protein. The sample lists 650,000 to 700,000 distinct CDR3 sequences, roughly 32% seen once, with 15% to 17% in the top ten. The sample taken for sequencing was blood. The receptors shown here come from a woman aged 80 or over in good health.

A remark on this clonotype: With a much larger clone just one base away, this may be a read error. The CDR3 reads CASSSGDRANQPQHF. CDR3 DNA: TGTGCCAGCAGCTCCGGCGACAGGGCCAATCAGCCCCAGCATTTT. The chain carries TRBV7-2 and TRBJ1-5; 7 bases line up with TRBD1. The ends lost 4 bases at V and 3 bases at J; junction bases unmatched: 6. The CDR3 runs 15 residues. Germline lookup yields CDR1 SGHTA and CDR2 FQGNSA.

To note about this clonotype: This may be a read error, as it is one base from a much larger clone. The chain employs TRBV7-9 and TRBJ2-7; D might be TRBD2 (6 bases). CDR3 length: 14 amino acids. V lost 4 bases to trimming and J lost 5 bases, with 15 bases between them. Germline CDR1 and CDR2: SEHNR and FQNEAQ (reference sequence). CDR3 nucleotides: TGTGCCAGCAGCTGGGGCGGGGTAGGAAACGAGCAGTACTTC. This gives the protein CASSWGGVGNEQYF.

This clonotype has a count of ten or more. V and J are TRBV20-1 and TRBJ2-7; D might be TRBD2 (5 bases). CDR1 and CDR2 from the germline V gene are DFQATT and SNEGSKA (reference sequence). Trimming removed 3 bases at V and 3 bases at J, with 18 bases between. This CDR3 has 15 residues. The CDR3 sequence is CSASAAVAGLYEQYF. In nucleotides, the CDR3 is TGCAGTGCTAGCGCGGCGGTCGCAGGACTCTACGAGCAGTACTTC.

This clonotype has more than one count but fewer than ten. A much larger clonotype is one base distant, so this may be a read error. This CDR3 is CASSSGGGTKNIQYF. CDR3 nucleotides: TGTGCCAGCAGCTCCGGCGGGGGGACCAAAAACATTCAGTACTTC. The rearrangement joins TRBV5-6 to TRBJ2-4, with 8 bases lining up with TRBD2. The CDR3 spans 15 residues. The V gene's germline CDR1 is SGHDT and CDR2 YYEEEE. Trimming at V came to 3 bases and at J to 2 bases, leaving 4 bases not matched to a gene.

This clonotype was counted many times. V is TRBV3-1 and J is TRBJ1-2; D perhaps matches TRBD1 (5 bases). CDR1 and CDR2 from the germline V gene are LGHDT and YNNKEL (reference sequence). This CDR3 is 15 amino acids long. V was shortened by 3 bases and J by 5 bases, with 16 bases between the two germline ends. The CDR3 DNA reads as TGTGCCAGCAGCCAGATGACACTTGGGGGGTATGGCTACACCTTC. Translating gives CASSQMTLGGYGYTF.

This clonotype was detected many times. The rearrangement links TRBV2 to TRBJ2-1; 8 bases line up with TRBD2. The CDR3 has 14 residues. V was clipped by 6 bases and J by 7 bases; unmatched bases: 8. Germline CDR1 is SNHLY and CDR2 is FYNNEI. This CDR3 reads CASSPATSANEQFF. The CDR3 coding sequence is TGTGCCAGCAGCCCCGCGACTAGCGCTAATGAGCAGTTCTTC.

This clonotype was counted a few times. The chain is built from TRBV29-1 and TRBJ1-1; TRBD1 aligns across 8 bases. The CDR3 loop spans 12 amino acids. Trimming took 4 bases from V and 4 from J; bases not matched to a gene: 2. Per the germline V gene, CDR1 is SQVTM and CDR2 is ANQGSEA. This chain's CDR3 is CSVVTGGTEAFF. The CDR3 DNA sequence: TGCAGCGTTGTTACAGGGGGCACTGAAGCTTTCTTT.

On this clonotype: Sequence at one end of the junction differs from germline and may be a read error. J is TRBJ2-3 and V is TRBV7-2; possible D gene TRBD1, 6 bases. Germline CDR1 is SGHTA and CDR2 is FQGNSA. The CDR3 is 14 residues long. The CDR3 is CVSSLTGPTDTQYF. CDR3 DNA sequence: TGTGTCAGCAGCCTAACAGGGCCCACAGATACGCAGTATTTT.

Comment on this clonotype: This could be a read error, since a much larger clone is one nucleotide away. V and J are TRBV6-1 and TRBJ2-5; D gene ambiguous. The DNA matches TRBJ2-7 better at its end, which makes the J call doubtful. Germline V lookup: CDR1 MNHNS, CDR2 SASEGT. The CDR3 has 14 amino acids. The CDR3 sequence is CASREVVTYYEQYF. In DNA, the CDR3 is TGTGCCAGCAGGGAAGTTGTGACTTACTACGAGCAGTACTTC.

For the CDR3, the DNA is TGCGCCAGCAGCCAAGTATCAGGCCTTAACACTGAAGCTTTCTTT. It yields the protein CASSQVSGLNTEAFF. This sequence joins TRBV4-1 and TRBJ1-1; no firm D call. The germline V gene encodes CDR1 MGHRA and CDR2 YSYEKL. V was trimmed by 1 base and J by 2 bases, leaving 11 bases between them. The CDR3 is 15 amino acids.

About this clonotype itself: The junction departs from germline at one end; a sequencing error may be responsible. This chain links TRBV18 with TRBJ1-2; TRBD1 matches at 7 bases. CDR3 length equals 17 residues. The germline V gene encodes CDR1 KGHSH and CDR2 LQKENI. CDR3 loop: CASAPRSGDRLFLGYTF. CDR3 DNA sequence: TGTGCCAGCGCACCACGGTCGGGGGACAGACTCTTCTTGGGCTACACCTTC.

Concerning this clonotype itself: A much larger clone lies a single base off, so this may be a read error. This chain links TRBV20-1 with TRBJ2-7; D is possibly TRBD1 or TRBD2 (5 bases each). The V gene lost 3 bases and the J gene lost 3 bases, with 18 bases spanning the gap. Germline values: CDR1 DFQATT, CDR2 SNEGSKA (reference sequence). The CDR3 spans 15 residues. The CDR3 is CSARRDVGQGYEQYF. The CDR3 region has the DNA TGCAGTGCTAGGAGGGATGTTGGTCAGGGCTACGAGCAGTACTTC.

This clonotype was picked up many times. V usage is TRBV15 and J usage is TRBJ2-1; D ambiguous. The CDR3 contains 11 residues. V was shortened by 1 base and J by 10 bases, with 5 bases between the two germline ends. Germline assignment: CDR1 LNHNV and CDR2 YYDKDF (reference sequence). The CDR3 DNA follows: TGTGCCACCAGCAGAGGCAGGGAGCAGTTCTTC. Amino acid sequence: CATSRGREQFF.

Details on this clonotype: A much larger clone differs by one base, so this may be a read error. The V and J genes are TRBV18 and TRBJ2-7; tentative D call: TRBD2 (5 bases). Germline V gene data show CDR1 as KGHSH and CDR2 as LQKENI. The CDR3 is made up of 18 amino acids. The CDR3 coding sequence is TGTGCCAGCTCATCAATCGCTTCCCAACGGGGAGCGTCCTACGGGCAGTACTTC. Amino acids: CASSSIASQRGASYGQYF.

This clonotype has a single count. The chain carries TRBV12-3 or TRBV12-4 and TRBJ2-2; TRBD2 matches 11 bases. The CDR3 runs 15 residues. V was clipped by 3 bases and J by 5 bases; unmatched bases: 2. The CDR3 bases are TGTGCCAGCAGTTTCACTAGCGGGGGAACCGGGGAGCTGTTTTTT. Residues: CASSFTSGGTGELFF.

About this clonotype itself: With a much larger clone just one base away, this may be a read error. CDR3 DNA sequence: TGTGCCACCAGCAGAGATCTGGGAGTAGGTGGCTACACCTTC. It is translated as CATSRDLGVGGYTF. The chain links TRBV15 to TRBJ1-2; D uncertain. This CDR3 has 14 residues. Germline V gene lookup returns CDR1 LNHNV and CDR2 YYDKDF (reference sequence). The V gene lost 0 bases and the J gene lost 7 bases, with 12 bases spanning the gap.

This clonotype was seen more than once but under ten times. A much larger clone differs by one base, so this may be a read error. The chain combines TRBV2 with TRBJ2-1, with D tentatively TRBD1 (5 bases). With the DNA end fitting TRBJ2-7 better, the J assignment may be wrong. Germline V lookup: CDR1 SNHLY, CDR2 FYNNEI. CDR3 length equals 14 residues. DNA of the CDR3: TGTGCCACATCCAGGGTAGGGCGCAACAATGAGCAGTACTTC. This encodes CATSRVGRNNEQYF.

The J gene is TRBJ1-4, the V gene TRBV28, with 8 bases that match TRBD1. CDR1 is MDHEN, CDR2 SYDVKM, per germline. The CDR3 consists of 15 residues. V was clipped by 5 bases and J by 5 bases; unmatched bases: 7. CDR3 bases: TGTGCCAGCAGTACCAGCAGGGGGCGGAATGAAAAACTGTTTTTT. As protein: CASSTSRGRNEKLFF.

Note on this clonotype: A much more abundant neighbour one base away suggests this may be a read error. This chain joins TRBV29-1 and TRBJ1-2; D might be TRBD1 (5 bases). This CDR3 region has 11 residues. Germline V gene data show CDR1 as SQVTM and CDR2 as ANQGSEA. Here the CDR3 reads CLGGDPNGYTF. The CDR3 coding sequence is TGCTTGGGGGGGGACCCGAATGGCTACACCTTC.

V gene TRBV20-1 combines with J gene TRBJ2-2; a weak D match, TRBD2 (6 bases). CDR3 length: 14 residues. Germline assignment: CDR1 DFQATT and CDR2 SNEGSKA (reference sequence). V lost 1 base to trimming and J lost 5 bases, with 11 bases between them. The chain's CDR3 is CSARGLDRTGELFF. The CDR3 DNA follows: TGCAGTGCTAGAGGACTAGATCGAACCGGGGAGCTGTTTTTT.

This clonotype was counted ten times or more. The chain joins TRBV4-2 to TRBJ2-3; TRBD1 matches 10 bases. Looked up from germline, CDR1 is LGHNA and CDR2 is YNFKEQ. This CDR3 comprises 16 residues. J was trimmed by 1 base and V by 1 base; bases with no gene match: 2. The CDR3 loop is CASSQGGTGGTDTQYF. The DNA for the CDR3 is TGTGCCAGCAGCCAAGGCGGGACAGGGGGCACAGATACGCAGTATTTT.

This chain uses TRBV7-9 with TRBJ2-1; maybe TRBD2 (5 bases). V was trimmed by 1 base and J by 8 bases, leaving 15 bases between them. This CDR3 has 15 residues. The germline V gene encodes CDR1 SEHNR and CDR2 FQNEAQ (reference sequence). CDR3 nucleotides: TGTGCCAGCAGCTTAGGTCGGGATAAGGAGGATGAGCAGTTCTTC. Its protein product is CASSLGRDKEDEQFF.

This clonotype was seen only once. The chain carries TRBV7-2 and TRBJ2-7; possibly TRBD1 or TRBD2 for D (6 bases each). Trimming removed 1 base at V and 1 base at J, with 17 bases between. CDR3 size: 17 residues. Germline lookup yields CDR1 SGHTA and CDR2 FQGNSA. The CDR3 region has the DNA TGTGCCAGCAGCTTAGTGGGGGGCTTATCCGATTCCTACGAGCAGTACTTC. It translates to CASSLVGGLSDSYEQYF.

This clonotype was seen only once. The CDR3 is CASSTRDRDLHEQYF. The DNA of the CDR3 is TGTGCCAGCAGTACCCGGGACAGGGACCTGCACGAGCAGTACTTC. V usage is TRBV28 and J usage is TRBJ2-7; 9 bases align to TRBD1. V lost 5 bases and J lost 5; bases outside the gene matches: 10. In germline, CDR1 is MDHEN, CDR2 SYDVKM. This CDR3 is 15 amino acids long. The entire variable domain, with the rest obtained from reference TRBV28 and TRBJ2-7, is as follows: DVKVTQSSRYLVKRTGEKVFLECVQDMDHENMFWYRQDPGLGLRLIYFSYDVKMKEKGDIPEGYSVSREKKERFSLILESASTNQTSMYLCASSTRDRDLHEQYFGPGTRLTVT.

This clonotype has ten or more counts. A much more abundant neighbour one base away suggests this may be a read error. CDR3 DNA: TGTGCCGGTGACTCTGGGGCCAACGTCCGGACTTTC. Translated: CAGDSGANVRTF. The chain combines TRBV6-6 with TRBJ2-6, with D maybe TRBD1 (5 bases). This CDR3 contains 12 residues. Looked up from germline, CDR1 is MNHNY and CDR2 is SVGAGI (reference sequence).

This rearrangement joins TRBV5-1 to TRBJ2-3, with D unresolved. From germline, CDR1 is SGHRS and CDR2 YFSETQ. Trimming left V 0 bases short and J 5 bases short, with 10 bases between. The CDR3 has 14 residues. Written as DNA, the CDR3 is TGCGCCAGCAGCTTGGCCCGGTCCGTAGATACGCAGTATTTT. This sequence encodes CASSLARSVDTQYF.

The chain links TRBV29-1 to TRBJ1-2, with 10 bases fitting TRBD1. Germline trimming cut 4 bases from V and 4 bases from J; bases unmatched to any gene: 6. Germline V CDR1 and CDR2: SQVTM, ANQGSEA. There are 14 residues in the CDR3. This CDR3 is CSVAGQGGGYGYTF. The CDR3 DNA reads TGCAGCGTTGCCGGACAGGGGGGTGGCTATGGCTACACCTTC.

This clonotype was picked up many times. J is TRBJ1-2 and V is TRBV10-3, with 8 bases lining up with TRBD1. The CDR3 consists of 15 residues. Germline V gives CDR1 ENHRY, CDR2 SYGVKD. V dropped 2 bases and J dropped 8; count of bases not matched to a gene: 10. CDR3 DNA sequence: TGTGCCATCAGTGAGCCGCTCAGGGGGCTGGTGGGCTACACCTTC. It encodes CAISEPLRGLVGYTF.

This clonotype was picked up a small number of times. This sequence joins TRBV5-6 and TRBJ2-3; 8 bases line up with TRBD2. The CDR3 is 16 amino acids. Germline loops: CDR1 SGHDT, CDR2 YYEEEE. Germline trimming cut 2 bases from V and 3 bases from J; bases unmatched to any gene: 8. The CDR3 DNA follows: TGTGCCAGCAGCTTAGTGTCTAGCGGGCGGACAGATACGCAGTATTTT. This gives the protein CASSLVSSGRTDTQYF.

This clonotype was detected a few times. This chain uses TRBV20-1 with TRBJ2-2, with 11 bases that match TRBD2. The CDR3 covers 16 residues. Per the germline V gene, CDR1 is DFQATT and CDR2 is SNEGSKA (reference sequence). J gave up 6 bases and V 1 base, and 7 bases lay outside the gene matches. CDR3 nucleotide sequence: TGCAGTGCTAGAGCGCTGACTAGCGGGGTAGCCGGGGAGCTGTTTTTT. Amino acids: CSARALTSGVAGELFF.